Listed here are 5 T cell receptor beta chains from one sample, sequenced in a study of technical replicates of blood from a few donors. The assay was immunoSEQ multiplex PCR, and TCRdb's table has in-frame clones only and misses some. The sample carries more than 60,000 clones, 85% to 90% recorded once. The sample comprised PBMCs. All receptors derive from a human donor in good health. Some clones in this sample may be carry-over from other donors' samples.

The J gene is TRBJ1-2, the V gene TRBV9, with D perhaps TRBD1 (6 bases). Trimming pared 3 bases from V and 3 bases from J, leaving 21 bases between. Germline values: CDR1 SGDLS, CDR2 YYNGEE. CDR3 size: 17 residues. The CDR3 protein is CASSAYLTRGDYYGYTF. The DNA of the CDR3 is TGTGCCAGCAGCGCCTACTTGACCAGGGGTGATTACTATGGCTACACCTTC.

The V call is TRBV30, the J call TRBJ1-4; D gene uncertain. CDR1 is GTSNPN, CDR2 SVGIG, per germline (reference sequence). This CDR3 has 15 amino acids. The V and J ends lost 0 bases and 7 bases respectively, with 15 bases between them. CDR3 amino acids: CAWSVGPRGSEKLFF. CDR3 nucleotide sequence: TGTGCCTGGAGTGTAGGTCCCAGAGGGAGTGAAAAACTGTTTTTT.

The chain combines TRBV2 with TRBJ1-2; D is unclear. The CDR3 sequence is 12 residues long. Trimming left V 4 bases short and J 4 bases short, with 7 bases between. CDR1 SNHLY and CDR2 FYNNEI come from the germline V gene. The CDR3 coding sequence is TGTGCCAGCAGTGTAAGTAGCTATGGCTACACCTTC. It is translated as CASSVSSYGYTF.

In nucleotides, the CDR3 is TGCGCCAGCAGCTTGGAAGCGGGGGGTCAATACAATGAGCAGTTCTTC. Amino acids: CASSLEAGGQYNEQFF. J is TRBJ2-1 and V is TRBV5-1, with 9 bases fitting TRBD2. Germline values: CDR1 SGHRS, CDR2 YFSETQ. The V and J ends lost 0 bases and 4 bases, in that order; junction bases with no gene match: 5. The CDR3 length is 16 residues.

The chain combines TRBV6-5 with TRBJ1-1; no firm D call. CDR3 size: 15 residues. V shed 5 bases and J shed 5 bases, with 18 bases lying between them. Germline values: CDR1 MNHEY, CDR2 SVGAGI. CDR3 bases: TGTGCCAGCAGTGCCACCGAGGGAGGAAGGACTGAAGCTTTCTTT. Translated: CASSATEGGRTEAFF.